The 6 T cell receptor beta chains below were found in one sample sequenced in a study of identical twins. TCRdb redid the calling of the 5' RACE reads with MiXCR, one entry per CDR3 protein. The data contain 200,000 to 250,000 distinct CDR3 sequences, 6% to 9% of them singletons. These data were also reused for a study on yellow fever vaccine responses in identical twins.

Input material: memory (CD45RO+) T cells sorted from blood. All receptors derive from a woman between 18 and 29 years old in good health.

In this sample, this clonotype turned up many times. CDR3 loop: CASSPTGGTETQYF. CDR3 nucleotide sequence: TGCGCCAGCAGCCCTACGGGGGGCACAGAGACCCAGTACTTC. The rearrangement uses TRBV5-1 and TRBJ2-5; tentative D call: TRBD2 (7 bases). This CDR3 comprises 14 residues. Germline V gene sequence: CDR1 SGHRS, CDR2 YFSETQ. V lost 4 bases and J 4 bases, leaving 14 bases between the germline ends.

This clonotype was seen a few times. The chain employs TRBV12-3 or TRBV12-4 and TRBJ2-1, with D uncertain. V was cut by 3 bases and J by 5 bases, with 11 bases left in between. The CDR3 consists of 14 residues. Written as DNA, the CDR3 is TGTGCCAGCAGTTTGTTCGGCGGACACAATGAGCAGTTCTTC. This gives the protein CASSLFGGHNEQFF.

This clonotype appeared a few times. The CDR3 coding sequence is TGCAGTGCTAGAGATTGGGGTGGAAGGGGGAGCTCCTATAATTCACCCCTCCACTTT. Translation gives CSARDWGGRGSSYNSPLHF. The chain recombines TRBV20-1 with TRBJ1-6, with TRBD1 as a possible D gene (6 bases). V was trimmed by 0 bases and J by 0 bases, leaving 18 bases between them. Germline V gene lookup returns CDR1 DFQATT and CDR2 SNEGSKA (reference sequence). CDR3 length: 19 residues.

This clonotype was seen a handful of times. The chain uses TRBV6-1 and TRBJ2-2; D is ambiguous. V was shortened by 6 bases and J by 1 base, with 6 bases between the two germline ends. Germline CDR1 is MNHNS and CDR2 is SASEGT. CDR3 size: 13 residues. The CDR3 loop is CASRMRNTGELFF. The CDR3, as DNA: TGTGCCAGCAGGATGAGGAACACCGGGGAGCTGTTTTTT.

This clonotype was counted many times. The chain joins TRBV7-2 to TRBJ2-2; unclear D gene. The CDR3 totals 14 residues. V lost 1 base and J 0 bases, leaving 3 bases between the germline ends. Germline V gene sequence: CDR1 SGHTA, CDR2 FQGNSA. The CDR3 DNA is TGTGCCAGCAGCTTAGTTCCGAACACCGGGGAGCTGTTTTTT. This sequence encodes CASSLVPNTGELFF.

This clonotype appeared many times. The J gene is TRBJ2-3, the V gene TRBV4-1, with TRBD2 matching over 12 bases. The germline CDR1 and CDR2 sequences are MGHRA and YSYEKL. V gave up 2 bases and J gave up 5 bases; unmatched junction bases: 8. The CDR3 is made up of 17 amino acids. CDR3 loop: CASSQQTTSGSGDTQYF. In DNA, the CDR3 is TGCGCCAGCAGCCAACAAACGACTAGCGGGAGTGGAGATACGCAGTATTTT.